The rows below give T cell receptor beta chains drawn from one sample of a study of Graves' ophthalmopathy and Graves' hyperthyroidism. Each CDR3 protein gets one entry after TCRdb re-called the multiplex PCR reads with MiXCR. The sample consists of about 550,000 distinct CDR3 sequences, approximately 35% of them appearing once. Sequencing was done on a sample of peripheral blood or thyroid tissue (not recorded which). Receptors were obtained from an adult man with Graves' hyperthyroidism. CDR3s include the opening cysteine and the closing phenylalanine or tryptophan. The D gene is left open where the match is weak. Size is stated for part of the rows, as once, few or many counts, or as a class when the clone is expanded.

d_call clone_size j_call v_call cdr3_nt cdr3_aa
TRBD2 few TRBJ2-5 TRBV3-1 TGTGCCAGCAGCCAAGAGAAACTAGCGGGAGGGCCTCGCGGGGAGACCCAGTACTTC CASSQEKLAGGPRGETQYF
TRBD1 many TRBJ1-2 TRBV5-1 TGCGCCAGCAGCATACGGACAGGAGAGCTCTATGGCTACACCTTC CASSIRTGELYGYTF
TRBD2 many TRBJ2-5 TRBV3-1 TGTGCCAGCAGCCAGGATGGGACTAGCGGCGCGACCCAGTACTTC CASSQDGTSGATQYF
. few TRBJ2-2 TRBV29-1 TGCAGCGTTGGGATTGGGGCCGGCGGGGAGCTGTTTTTT CSVGIGAGGELFF
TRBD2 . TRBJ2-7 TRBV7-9 TGTGCCAGTAGCTCAAGACTAGCGGGACCCTACGGGCAGTACTTC CASSSRLAGPYGQYF
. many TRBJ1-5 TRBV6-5 TGTGCCAGCAGGCCAGACAGGAGCCAGCCCCAGCATTTT CASRPDRSQPQHF
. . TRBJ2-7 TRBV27 TGTGCCAGCAGTAAGGCGGGTAATTACGAGCAGTACTTC CASSKAGNYEQYF
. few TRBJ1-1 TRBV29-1 TGCAGCGTTGGAGGCCGGTCCGGGAACACTGAAGCTTTCTTT CSVGGRSGNTEAFF
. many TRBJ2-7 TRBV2 TGTGCCAGCAGTGAAGGGGCAGTCTACGAGCAGTACTTC CASSEGAVYEQYF
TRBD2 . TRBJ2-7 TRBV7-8 TGTGCCAGCAGCTTAGTTAGCGGGAGAGGCGGGGGACTGAACACCGGGGAGCTGTACTTC CASSLVSGRGGGLNTGELYF
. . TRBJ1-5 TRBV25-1 TGTGCCAGCAGTCTACAGAGTTATAGCAATCAGCCCCAGCATTTT CASSLQSYSNQPQHF
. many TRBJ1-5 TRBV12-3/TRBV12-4 TGTGCCAGCAGTTTTTTTAGCTCTAGCAATCAGCCCCAGCATTTT CASSFFSSSNQPQHF
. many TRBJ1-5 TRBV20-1 TGCAGTGCTAGAGAGTCAGGACGGGGCAATCAGCCCCAGCATTTT CSARESGRGNQPQHF
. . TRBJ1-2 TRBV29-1 . CSVYDRGRANVLTFGAGGYTF
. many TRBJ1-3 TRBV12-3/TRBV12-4 TGTGCCAGCAGTTTGAGTGGTGGAAACACCATATATTTT CASSLSGGNTIYF
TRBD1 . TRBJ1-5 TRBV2 TGTGCCAGCAGATTCGGGACAGGGGTGGGCCAGCCCCAGCATTTT CASRFGTGVGQPQHF
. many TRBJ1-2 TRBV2 TGTGCCAGCAACCGCACCGGACCTTCCTATGGCTACACCTTC CASNRTGPSYGYTF